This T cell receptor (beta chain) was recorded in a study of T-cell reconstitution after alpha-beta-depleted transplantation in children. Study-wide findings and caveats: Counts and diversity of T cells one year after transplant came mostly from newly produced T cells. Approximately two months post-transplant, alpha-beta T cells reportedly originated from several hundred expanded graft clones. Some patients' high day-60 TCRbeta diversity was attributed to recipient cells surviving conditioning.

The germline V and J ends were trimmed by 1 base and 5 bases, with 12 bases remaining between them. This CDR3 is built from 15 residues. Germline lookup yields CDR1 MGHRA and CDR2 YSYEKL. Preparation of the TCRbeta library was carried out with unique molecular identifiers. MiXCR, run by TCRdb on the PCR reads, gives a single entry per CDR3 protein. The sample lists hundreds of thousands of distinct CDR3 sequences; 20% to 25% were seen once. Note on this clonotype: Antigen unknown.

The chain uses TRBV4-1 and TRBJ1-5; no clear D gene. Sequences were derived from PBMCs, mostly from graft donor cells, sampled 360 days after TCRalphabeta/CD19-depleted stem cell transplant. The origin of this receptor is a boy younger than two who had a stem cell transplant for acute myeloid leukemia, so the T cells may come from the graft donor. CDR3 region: CASSQVVIDYQPQHF. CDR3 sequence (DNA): TGCGCCAGCAGCCAAGTTGTCATAGACTATCAGCCCCAGCATTTT.